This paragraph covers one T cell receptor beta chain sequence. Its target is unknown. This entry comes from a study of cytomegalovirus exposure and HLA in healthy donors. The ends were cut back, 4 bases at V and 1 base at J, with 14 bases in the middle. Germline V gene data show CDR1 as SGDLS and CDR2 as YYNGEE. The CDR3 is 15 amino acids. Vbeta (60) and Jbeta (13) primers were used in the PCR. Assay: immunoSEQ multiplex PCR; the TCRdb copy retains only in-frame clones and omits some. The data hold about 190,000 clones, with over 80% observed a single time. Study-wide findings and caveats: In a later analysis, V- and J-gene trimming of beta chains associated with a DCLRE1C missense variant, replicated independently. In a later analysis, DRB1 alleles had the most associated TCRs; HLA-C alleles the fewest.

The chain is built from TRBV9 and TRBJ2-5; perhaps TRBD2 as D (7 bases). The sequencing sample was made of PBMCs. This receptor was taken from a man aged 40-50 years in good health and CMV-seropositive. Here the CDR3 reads CASSPGGGGQETQYF. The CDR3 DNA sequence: TGTGCCAGCAGCCCTGGGGGCGGGGGCCAAGAGACCCAGTACTTC.